These 10 T cell receptor beta chains came from one sample sequenced in a study of T-cell reconstitution after alpha-beta-depleted transplantation in children. Using unique molecular identifiers, the investigators prepared the TCRbeta library. TCRdb re-called the PCR reads through MiXCR, storing one row per CDR3 protein. This sample has about 830,000 distinct CDR3 sequences, with roughly 15% found just once. Material: PBMCs, mostly from graft donor cells, obtained 360 days after TCRalphabeta/CD19-depleted stem cell transplant. The receptors originated from a male patient aged 5 to 17 who had a stem cell transplant for acute lymphoblastic leukemia, so the T cells may come from the graft donor.

This clonotype was found a few times. V usage is TRBV11-2 and J usage is TRBJ2-2; 7 positions agree with TRBD2. The CDR3 is made up of 16 amino acids. With V trimmed by 1 base and J by 9 bases, 11 bases remained unmatched. CDR1 SGHAT and CDR2 FQNNGV come from the germline V gene. The CDR3 here is CASSLAWTSTTRELFF. CDR3 sequence (DNA): TGTGCCAGCAGCTTAGCTTGGACTAGTACGACCCGGGAGCTGTTTTTT. Using reference TRBV11-2 and TRBJ2-2 for the parts outside the CDR3, the full variable domain is EAGVAQSPRYKIIEKRQSVAFWCNPISGHATLYWYQQILGQGPKLLIQFQNNGVVDDSQLPKDRFSAERLKGVDSTLKIQPAKLEDSAVYLCASSLAWTSTTRELFFGEGSRLTVL.

This clonotype was seen a handful of times. The rearrangement joins TRBV11-2 to TRBJ2-1; D unresolved. This CDR3 region has 15 residues. V was trimmed by 2 bases and J by 5 bases, leaving 13 bases between them. Germline CDR1 SGHAT, CDR2 FQNNGV. The CDR3 loop is CASSLFWAPNNEQFF. DNA of the CDR3: TGTGCCAGCAGCTTATTTTGGGCCCCGAACAATGAGCAGTTCTTC.

The chain uses TRBV18 and TRBJ2-2, with 8 bases lining up with TRBD2. Per the germline V gene, CDR1 is KGHSH and CDR2 is LQKENI. The CDR3 is 14 amino acids. With 1 base clipped from V and 7 bases from J, the junction kept 2 bases outside the gene matches. CDR3 sequence (DNA): TGTGCCAGCTCACCACGGACTAGCATCGGGGAGCTGTTTTTT. It is translated as CASSPRTSIGELFF.

The genes are TRBV5-1 and TRBJ2-1; 12 bases align to TRBD2. Unmatched junction bases numbered 4, after V lost 0 bases and J lost 9 bases. CDR1 SGHRS and CDR2 YFSETQ come from the germline V gene. CDR3 length: 15 residues. The CDR3 loop reads CASSLVTSGGREQFF. The CDR3 bases are TGCGCCAGCAGCTTGGTGACTAGCGGGGGACGTGAGCAGTTCTTC. The entire variable domain, with the rest obtained from reference TRBV5-1 and TRBJ2-1, is as follows: KAGVTQTPRYLIKTRGQQVTLSCSPISGHRSVSWYQQTPGQGLQFLFEYFSETQRNKGNFPGRFSGRQFSNSRSEMNVSTLELGDSALYLCASSLVTSGGREQFFGPGTRLTVL.

This clonotype was seen ten or more times. The V call is TRBV29-1, the J call TRBJ2-6, with 7 nucleotides matching TRBD1. Looked up from germline, CDR1 is SQVTM and CDR2 is ANQGSEA. The CDR3 consists of 16 residues. J lost 1 base, V lost 6 bases, and 9 bases had no gene match. This CDR3 is CSVDGTAESGANVLTF. DNA of the CDR3: TGCAGCGTGGACGGGACAGCCGAATCTGGGGCCAACGTCCTGACTTTC.

The genes are TRBV5-1 and TRBJ2-6; the match to TRBD1 covers 8 bases. Unmatched junction bases numbered 6, after V lost 3 bases and J lost 4 bases. There are 16 residues in the CDR3. CDR1 is SGHRS and CDR2 is YFSETQ in the germline V gene. CDR3 sequence reads: CASSWRTGTGANVLTF. CDR3 nucleotide sequence: TGCGCCAGCAGCTGGAGGACAGGGACGGGGGCCAACGTCCTGACTTTC.

V gene TRBV20-1 combines with J gene TRBJ1-1, with D unresolved. Germline CDR1 DFQATT, CDR2 SNEGSKA (reference sequence). Trimming took 1 base from V and 0 from J, leaving 9 bases between them. This CDR3 comprises 14 residues. The CDR3 sequence is CSARAPRLNTEAFF. The CDR3 DNA is TGCAGTGCTAGAGCCCCCAGGCTGAACACTGAAGCTTTCTTT.

J is TRBJ2-3 and V is TRBV27; D possibly uses TRBD1 or TRBD2 (5 bases each). The V gene lost 7 bases and the J gene lost 6 bases, with 23 bases spanning the gap. CDR1 and CDR2 from the germline V gene are MNHEY and SMNVEV (reference sequence). This CDR3 spans 16 amino acids. CDR3 nucleotides: TGTGCCAGCAATGTGGGGGTTCTGGGGCCCCCGGATACGCAGTATTTT. This gives the protein CASNVGVLGPPDTQYF.

This clonotype was seen a handful of times. V gene TRBV20-1 combines with J gene TRBJ2-3, with TRBD2 matching 7 bases. Trimming took 5 bases from V and 2 from J; bases not matched to a gene: 7. Germline lookup yields CDR1 DFQATT and CDR2 SNEGSKA (reference sequence). The CDR3 extends over 14 amino acids. CDR3: CSAPQAGLTDTQYF. Here the CDR3 DNA reads TGCAGTGCTCCACAAGCGGGGCTCACAGATACGCAGTATTTT.

V and J are TRBV7-7 and TRBJ2-7; 7 positions match TRBD2. V lost 1 base to trimming and J lost 4 bases; unmatched junction nucleotides: 7. This CDR3 region has 15 residues. The V gene's germline CDR1 is SSHAT and CDR2 FNYEAQ (reference sequence). The CDR3 coding sequence is TGTGCCAGCAGCTTAGATGGCGGGAGAAGGTACGAGCAGTACTTC. Its translation is CASSLDGGRRYEQYF.